This T cell receptor beta chain was identified in a study of T-cell memory formation after mild COVID-19. The CDR3 spans 14 residues. The germline CDR1 and CDR2 sequences are SGHVS and FQNEAQ. V was clipped by 6 bases and J by 5 bases; unmatched bases: 6. On this clonotype: No antigen is known for it.

TCRdb used MiXCR to reprocess the 5' RACE reads, holding one entry per CDR3 protein. The table lists around 430,000 distinct CDR3 sequences, 15% to 20% of them singletons. Points from the study as a whole: Clones from the second wave (peaking day 37) had unconfirmed SARS-CoV-2 specificity. Day 15 to 85 contracting clones showed balanced CD4/CD8; later expanders leaned CD4+.

The V and J genes are TRBV7-8 and TRBJ1-1; 10 bases fit TRBD1. This clonotype was obtained from a man aged 18 to 30 who had mild COVID-19 (a few samples of this study predate the infection). Cell type and time point are not known. Sequencing input: PBMCs or a T cell subset sorted from them (not recorded which). This CDR3 reads CASRKGQGGTEAFF. In DNA form, the CDR3 reads TGTGCCAGCAGAAAAGGACAGGGGGGGACTGAAGCTTTCTTT.